The TCR beta chain under discussion was sequenced for a study of long-term antiretroviral therapy in people with HIV. Each HIV participant was treated in the United States. As regards this clone: The antigen is not known.

Germline V gene sequence: CDR1 SEHNR, CDR2 FQNEAQ (reference sequence). This CDR3 is 15 amino acids long. V was trimmed by 5 bases and J by 0 bases, leaving 10 bases between them. immunoSEQ v3.0 was run at survey level. Sequencing used immunoSEQ multiplex PCR; TCRdb keeps in-frame clones, though not all of them. The sample lists thousands of clones, roughly 70% occurring once. Whole-study results and caveats: Controls exceeded HIV repertoires in CDR3 length range.

The V and J genes are TRBV7-9 and TRBJ1-4; tentative D call: TRBD1 (6 bases). The material sequenced was unsorted PBMCs, taken 0.1 years before starting antiretroviral therapy. The receptor's source is a man aged 18 to 35 with HIV. The CDR3 sequence is CASSPRQATNEKLFF. DNA for the CDR3: TGTGCCAGCAGCCCCAGACAGGCAACTAATGAAAAACTGTTTTTT.